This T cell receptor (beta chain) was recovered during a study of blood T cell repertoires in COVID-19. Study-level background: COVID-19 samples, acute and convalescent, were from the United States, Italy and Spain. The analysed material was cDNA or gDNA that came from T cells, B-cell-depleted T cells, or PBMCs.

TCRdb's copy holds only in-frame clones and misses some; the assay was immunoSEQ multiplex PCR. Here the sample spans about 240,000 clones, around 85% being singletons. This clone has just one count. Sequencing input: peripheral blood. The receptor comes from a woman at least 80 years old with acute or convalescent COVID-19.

CDR3 DNA: TGTGCCAGCAGTGACATTCAGGGGAATCAGCCCCAGCATTTT. Residues: CASSDIQGNQPQHF. The rearrangement joins TRBV6-4 to TRBJ1-5, with D perhaps matching TRBD1 (6 bases). The CDR3 sequence is 14 residues long. Germline CDR1 MRHNA, CDR2 SNTAGT. V shed 2 bases and J shed 4 bases, with 9 bases lying between them.